The rows below give T cell receptor beta chains drawn from one sample of a study of cytomegalovirus exposure and HLA in healthy donors. Only in-frame clones appear in the TCRdb table, and some are missing; sequencing was by immunoSEQ multiplex PCR. The sample records about 57,000 clones, roughly 93% being singletons. The sample comprised PBMCs. The receptors derive from a woman in her late teens or twenties in good health and CMV-seronegative. Both conserved end residues are part of each CDR3. D genes are given only for firm matches. Some rows mark clone size as missing; the rest say once, few, many or name a class of expanded clone.

clone size,D gene,J gene,V gene,CDR3 protein,CDR3 DNA
-,-,TRBJ2-6,TRBV27,CASSLFNRPSGANVLTF,TGTGCCAGCAGTTTATTCAACAGGCCCTCTGGGGCCAACGTCCTGACTTTC
-,TRBD1,TRBJ2-1,TRBV13,CASSLGDRYNEQFF,TGTGCCAGCAGCTTGGGGGACAGATACAATGAGCAGTTCTTC
-,-,TRBJ1-4,TRBV18,CASSQIEGMELFF,TGTGCCAGCTCACAAATAGAGGGCATGGAACTGTTTTTT
-,-,TRBJ1-1,TRBV19,CASSRYTEAFF,TGTGCCAGTAGTCGGTACACTGAAGCTTTCTTT
once,TRBD2,TRBJ2-5,TRBV5-1,CASHGSGRAETQYF,TGCGCCAGCCACGGTAGCGGGAGAGCAGAGACCCAGTACTTC
-,-,TRBJ2-1,TRBV2,CASSQSYNEQFF,TGTGCCAGCAGTCAGTCTTACAATGAGCAGTTCTTC
-,-,TRBJ2-5,TRBV29-1,CSVEGTRQETQYF,TGCAGCGTGGAAGGGACACGCCAAGAGACCCAGTACTTC
-,-,TRBJ2-1,TRBV19,CASKGGEQFF,TGTGCCAGTAAAGGGGGTGAGCAGTTCTTC
-,TRBD2,TRBJ2-2,TRBV7-6,CASTSTRTSRNTGELFF,TGTGCCAGCACCTCAACCCGGACTAGCAGGAACACCGGGGAGCTGTTTTTT
-,-,TRBJ1-4,TRBV9,CASSEDSNNEKLFF,TGTGCCAGCAGCGAGGACAGTAATAATGAAAAACTGTTTTTT
-,-,TRBJ2-3,TRBV6-4,CASSEDGGRADTQYF,TGTGCCAGCAGCGAGGACGGGGGACGTGCAGATACGCAGTATTTT
-,TRBD1,TRBJ2-5,TRBV10-3,CAISESGTGVSETQYF,TGTGCCATCAGTGAGTCAGGGACAGGGGTATCGGAGACCCAGTACTTC
-,-,TRBJ2-3,TRBV11-3,CASSLEGAHTQYF,TGTGCCAGCAGCTTAGAAGGGGCCCATACGCAGTATTTT
-,-,TRBJ1-1,TRBV6-5,CASSYQENTEAFF,TGTGCCAGCAGTTACCAGGAGAACACTGAAGCTTTCTTT
-,-,TRBJ1-1,TRBV19,CASSPHQGGAFF,TGTGCCAGTAGCCCTCACCAGGGCGGCGCTTTCTTT
-,-,TRBJ2-3,TRBV6-1,CASDRRDTQYF,TGTGCCAGTGACAGGCGGGATACGCAGTATTTT
-,-,TRBJ2-6,TRBV11-2,CASSSGVARRLSGANVLTF,TGTGCCAGCAGCTCAGGGGTGGCCCGGCGTCTATCTGGGGCCAACGTCCTGACTTTC
-,-,TRBJ2-5,TRBV6-1,CASSGQGQETQYF,TGTGCCAGCAGTGGCCAGGGTCAAGAGACCCAGTACTTC
-,TRBD2,TRBJ2-1,TRBV7-8,CASSPLASGSYGEQFF,TGTGCCAGCAGCCCCCTCGCTAGCGGGAGTTATGGAGAGCAGTTCTTC
-,TRBD1,TRBJ1-1,TRBV29-1,CSAGQVGTEAFF,TGCAGCGCTGGACAGGTCGGCACTGAAGCTTTCTTT
-,-,TRBJ1-5,TRBV11-1,CASSFQYRVKGLCQPQHF,TGTGCCAGCAGCTTTCAGTACAGGGTAAAGGGCTTATGTCAGCCCCAGCATTTT
-,TRBD1,TRBJ2-7,TRBV7-2,CASSDRGAYEQYF,TGTGCCAGCAGCGACAGGGGGGCCTACGAGCAGTACTTC
-,TRBD1,TRBJ2-5,TRBV7-9,CASSNRQGRNETQYF,TGTGCCAGCAGCAACAGACAGGGACGAAATGAGACCCAGTACTTC
-,TRBD1,TRBJ2-7,TRBV7-9,CASSQKRDRESYEQYF,TGTGCCAGCAGTCAAAAGAGGGACAGGGAATCCTACGAGCAGTACTTC
-,TRBD1,TRBJ2-2,TRBV6-6,CASSPKGAEYGELFF,TGTGCCAGCAGCCCTAAGGGGGCCGAATACGGGGAGCTGTTTTTT
-,-,TRBJ2-1,TRBV5-1,CASSLGSSGVALNEQFF,TGCGCCAGCAGCTTGGGTTCGTCGGGGGTCGCGCTCAATGAGCAGTTCTTC
-,-,TRBJ2-1,TRBV20-1,CSATDFVGKFF,TGCAGTGCAACGGACTTTGTAGGCAAATTCTTC
-,-,TRBJ2-5,TRBV7-8,CASSLDLQTQYF,TGTGCCAGCAGCTTAGATCTCCAGACCCAGTACTTC
-,-,TRBJ2-2,TRBV29-1,CSVEDCSGELFF,TGCAGCGTTGAAGATTGTAGCGGGGAGCTGTTTTTT
-,-,TRBJ2-3,TRBV5-1,CASSLEAPRGTDTQYF,TGCGCCAGCAGCTTGGAGGCCCCACGGGGCACAGATACGCAGTATTTT
-,-,TRBJ2-5,TRBV19,CASSNGGRYQETQYF,TGTGCCAGTAGTAACGGGGGGCGGTATCAAGAGACCCAGTACTTC
-,TRBD2,TRBJ2-3,TRBV11-2,CASSPSGGPQRDTQYF,TGTGCCAGCAGCCCTTCGGGAGGCCCTCAGAGGGATACGCAGTATTTT
-,TRBD1,TRBJ1-1,TRBV7-7,CASSTGQGSEAFF,TGTGCCAGCAGCACGGGACAGGGTTCTGAAGCTTTCTTT
-,TRBD1,TRBJ2-3,TRBV11-3,CASSARQGVQYF,TGTGCCAGCAGCGCCCGACAGGGTGTGCAGTATTTT
-,-,TRBJ2-1,TRBV21-1,CASRWGGVQFF,TGTGCCAGCAGATGGGGGGGAGTGCAGTTCTTC
-,TRBD2,TRBJ2-3,TRBV2,CARGTSDITDTQYF,TGTGCCAGAGGGACTAGCGATATAACAGATACGCAGTATTTT
-,-,TRBJ2-7,TRBV5-5,CASSLGYRSAIIYEQYF,TGTGCCAGCAGCTTGGGCTACAGGTCCGCGATTATCTACGAGCAGTACTTC
-,-,TRBJ2-1,TRBV5-1,CASSWVGGATNYNEQFF,TGCGCCAGCAGCTGGGTTGGCGGGGCGACCAACTACAATGAGCAGTTCTTC
-,-,TRBJ1-1,TRBV19,CASRQGTRGGPTEAFF,TGTGCCAGTAGGCAAGGGACTAGGGGGGGACCCACTGAAGCTTTCTTT
-,TRBD1,TRBJ1-1,TRBV15,CATSRGQTAEAFF,TGTGCCACCAGCAGGGGACAGACTGCTGAAGCTTTCTTT
-,TRBD1,TRBJ1-2,TRBV11-2,CASRDQGAGYGYTF,TGTGCCAGCAGAGATCAGGGGGCGGGCTATGGCTACACCTTC
many,TRBD1,TRBJ2-1,TRBV6-4,CASSPGTGGNEQFF,TGTGCCAGCAGCCCCGGGACAGGGGGCAATGAGCAGTTCTTC
-,TRBD2,TRBJ2-3,TRBV9,CASSVWRGGRDTQYF,TGTGCCAGCAGCGTATGGCGGGGGGGCCGAGATACGCAGTATTTT
-,TRBD2,TRBJ2-1,TRBV19,CASSPGTSIYNEQFF,TGTGCCAGTAGTCCCGGGACTAGCATTTACAATGAGCAGTTCTTC
-,TRBD1,TRBJ2-2,TRBV7-2,CASSSLRGHNTGELFF,TGTGCCAGCAGCTCCCTCAGGGGGCACAACACCGGGGAGCTGTTTTTT
-,TRBD1,TRBJ1-2,TRBV12-5,CASGLWPGTGYGYTF,TGTGCTAGTGGTTTGTGGCCCGGGACAGGCTATGGCTACACCTTC
-,-,TRBJ1-1,TRBV27,CASSLAGQREAFF,TGTGCCAGCAGCTTAGCAGGGCAGAGAGAAGCTTTCTTT
-,-,TRBJ1-5,TRBV19,CASSIGQGKQPQHF,TGTGCCAGTAGTATAGGGCAGGGAAAACAGCCCCAGCATTTT
-,-,TRBJ1-6,TRBV18,CASSAARDSPLHF,TGTGCCAGCTCAGCCGCCCGGGATTCACCCCTCCACTTT
-,-,TRBJ1-2,TRBV2,CASKVGQGRYGYTF,TGTGCCAGCAAGGTCGGGCAGGGAAGGTATGGCTACACCTTC
-,-,TRBJ2-5,TRBV7-6,CASSLEAGVLPGETQYF,TGTGCCAGCAGCTTAGAGGCAGGGGTCCTTCCAGGAGAGACCCAGTACTTC
-,-,TRBJ1-4,TRBV20-1,CSAYRVGKLFF,TGCAGTGCCTATCGGGTCGGGAAACTGTTTTTT
-,TRBD1,TRBJ2-7,TRBV6-6,CASSLVQGNEQYF,TGTGCCAGCAGTCTCGTACAGGGGAACGAGCAGTACTTC